The 5 T cell receptor beta chains listed next were all sequenced from one sample in a study of neurological immune-mediated disorders. MiXCR, applied by TCRdb to the 5' RACE reads, yields one record per CDR3 protein. This table has roughly 80,000 distinct CDR3 sequences, approximately 10% appearing once. The specimen sequenced was PBMCs. These receptors came from a man in his forties or fifties in good health.

The rearrangement joins TRBV27 to TRBJ2-1, with TRBD1 identical over 8 bases. In germline, CDR1 is MNHEY, CDR2 SMNVEV (reference sequence). Unmatched junction bases numbered 2, after V lost 1 base and J lost 6 bases. This CDR3 has 14 residues. The CDR3 region is CASSLFQGANEQFF. In nucleotides, the CDR3 is TGTGCCAGCAGTTTATTCCAGGGGGCCAATGAGCAGTTCTTC.

This clonotype has ten or more counts. The chain's CDR3 is CSALPGQGPYEQYF. In DNA form, the CDR3 reads TGCAGCGCCCTGCCGGGACAGGGACCCTACGAGCAGTACTTC. The rearrangement joins TRBV29-1 to TRBJ2-7, with TRBD1 matching over 9 bases. V shed 7 bases and J 2 bases; nucleotides not matched to a gene: 9. CDR1 is SQVTM and CDR2 is ANQGSEA in the germline V gene. The CDR3 sequence is 14 residues long.

This clonotype showed up many times. The rearrangement uses TRBV6-6 and TRBJ2-5, with 8 bases aligning to TRBD1. Losses at the gene ends were 3 bases for V and 1 base for J; bases not matched to a gene: 4. This CDR3 contains 15 residues. The V gene's germline CDR1 is MNHNY and CDR2 SVGAGI (reference sequence). CDR3 nucleotide sequence: TGTGCCAGCAGTTATGACAGGGGTGGCCAAGAGACCCAGTACTTC. This encodes CASSYDRGGQETQYF.

This clonotype was detected many times. The chain carries TRBV6-1 and TRBJ2-2; D remains unclear. CDR1 and CDR2 from the germline V gene are MNHNS and SASEGT. Deletions cut 8 bases from V and 4 bases from J, with 11 bases between. CDR3 length equals 13 residues. DNA of the CDR3: TGTGCCAGCCTCTGGTTTGGCACCGGGGAGCTGTTTTTT. This gives the protein CASLWFGTGELFF.

This clonotype was detected ten times or more. CDR3 coding DNA: TGTGCCAGCAGCTTAGTCCAATCGGGGGGGGAAGAGACCCAGTACTTC. Residues: CASSLVQSGGEETQYF. The rearrangement uses TRBV7-9 and TRBJ2-5, with 8 bases matching TRBD2. In germline, CDR1 is SEHNR, CDR2 FQNEAQ (reference sequence). This CDR3 comprises 16 residues. V dropped 1 base and J dropped 3; count of bases not matched to a gene: 7.